The 8 T cell receptor beta chains below were found in one sample sequenced in a study of technical replicates of blood from a few donors. Method: immunoSEQ multiplex PCR; TCRdb's copy keeps in-frame clones and lacks some. The sample has tens of thousands of clones, approximately 84% seen once; the top ten hold approximately 4.7%. Sequencing was carried out using PBMCs. These receptors came from a human donor in good health. Some clones in this sample may be carry-over from other donors' samples.

The chain is built from TRBV11-2 and TRBJ2-5; D gene unclear. Looked up from germline, CDR1 is SGHAT and CDR2 is FQNNGV. Trimming cost V 2 bases and J 1 base, with 5 bases left between them. The CDR3 has 13 residues. The CDR3 protein is CASSLSLQETQYF. CDR3 bases: TGTGCCAGCAGCTTATCCCTCCAAGAGACCCAGTACTTC.

CDR3 region: CASRPGRGPYTGELFF. CDR3 nucleotide sequence: TGTGCCAGCAGACCTGGCAGGGGGCCGTACACCGGGGAGCTGTTTTTT. This sequence joins TRBV7-8 and TRBJ2-2; 8 bases line up with TRBD1. This CDR3 region has 16 residues. The V gene end was trimmed by 6 bases and the J gene end by 3 bases; junction bases not matched to a gene: 9. In germline, CDR1 is SGHVS, CDR2 FQNEAQ.

This chain connects TRBV6-1 to TRBJ2-1; D uncertain. V shed 3 bases and J shed 1 base, with 16 bases lying between them. The CDR3 spans 17 residues. Germline V gene lookup returns CDR1 MNHNS and CDR2 SASEGT. This chain's CDR3 is CASSDPGTLRSYNEQFF. As DNA, the CDR3 is TGTGCCAGCAGTGATCCAGGTACCCTTCGGTCCTACAATGAGCAGTTCTTC.

The chain employs TRBV7-7 and TRBJ2-2; TRBD2 matches at 13 bases. The CDR3 sequence is 16 residues long. The ends lost 5 bases at V and 7 bases at J; junction bases unmatched: 7. CDR1 is SSHAT and CDR2 is FNYEAQ in the germline V gene (reference sequence). CDR3 residues: CASSAGTSGTGGELFF. The CDR3 coding sequence is TGTGCCAGCAGCGCAGGGACTAGCGGGACGGGCGGGGAGCTGTTTTTT.

The chain has TRBV18 and TRBJ2-2, with a weak D call TRBD1 (6 bases). CDR1 and CDR2 from the germline V gene are KGHSH and LQKENI. Trimming removed 4 bases from V and 5 bases from J, with 14 bases in between. This CDR3 is 15 amino acids long. CDR3 region: CASSLGAGVTGELFF. The CDR3 DNA sequence: TGTGCCAGCTCACTTGGTGCAGGGGTAACCGGGGAGCTGTTTTTT.

The rearrangement uses TRBV28 and TRBJ2-3; maybe TRBD2 (6 bases). V shed 1 base and J shed 8 bases, with 7 bases lying between them. The CDR3 runs 12 residues. Germline V gives CDR1 MDHEN, CDR2 SYDVKM. The CDR3 DNA reads as TGTGCCAGCAGTTTATCGCGGGGTACGCAGTATTTT. This sequence encodes CASSLSRGTQYF.

The rearrangement links TRBV5-1 to TRBJ2-1; 9 positions agree with TRBD1. This CDR3 is built from 15 residues. CDR1 and CDR2 (germline): SGHRS, YFSETQ. The V and J ends lost 4 bases and 8 bases, in that order; junction bases with no gene match: 10. DNA of the CDR3: TGCGCCAGCAGCAGTCTTACAGGGGGCCTTGATGAGCAGTTCTTC. Its translation is CASSSLTGGLDEQFF.

The chain combines TRBV5-4 with TRBJ1-3; 9 nucleotides agree with TRBD1. J lost 2 bases, V lost 4 bases, and 4 bases had no gene match. The CDR3 length is 15 residues. The germline V gene has CDR1 SGHNT and CDR2 YYREEE (reference sequence). In DNA, the CDR3 is TGTGCCAGCAGCATGGGACAGGGCCCTGGAAACACCATATATTTT. Translating it yields CASSMGQGPGNTIYF.